This TCR beta chain was observed in a study of cytomegalovirus exposure and HLA in healthy donors. Trimming cost V 4 bases and J 2 bases, with 15 bases left between them. Per the germline V gene, CDR1 is SEHNR and CDR2 is FQNEAQ (reference sequence). This CDR3 has 15 residues. The PCR employed 60 Vbeta primers together with 13 Jbeta primers. Assay used: immunoSEQ multiplex PCR; TCRdb lists only in-frame clones, some missing. The sample has over 150,000 clones, 70% to 80% seen once. Sequencing input: PBMCs. The V gene is TRBV7-9, the J gene TRBJ2-7, with D tentatively TRBD2 (5 bases). This TCR came from a man between 60 and 70 years old in good health and CMV-seronegative. As DNA, the CDR3 is TGTGCCAGCAGCTCCCCGAACGACGGGACCTACGAGCAGTACTTC. Translated, it gives CASSSPNDGTYEQYF.